The T cell receptor (beta chain) described here comes from a study of blood T cells in healthy people across ages. Peripheral blood samples of around 11 milliliters were drawn from each donor. Together with a sample-barcoded 5' primer, a J-beta primer mix was included in a second PCR lasting about 7 to 11 cycles. Each single sample gave us at least 2.5 million CDR3-containing paired-end reads. Using its own MiXCR run on the 5' RACE reads, TCRdb lists one record per CDR3 protein. The sample contains about 640,000 distinct CDR3 sequences, 58% of which appear only once. This clonotype showed up just a few times. Germline CDR1 LGHDT, CDR2 YNNKEL (reference sequence). V lost 0 bases and J lost 7, with 16 bases in between. The CDR3 has 15 amino acids.

This TCR came from a man aged 55 to 70 in good health. This sequence joins TRBV3-1 and TRBJ2-7; tentative D call: TRBD2 (5 bases). The sequenced sample consisted of blood. The CDR3 DNA follows: TGTGCCAGCAGCCAAGATGTGACTACGGCTCGGGAGCAGTACTTC. Translated, it gives CASSQDVTTAREQYF.